Sequencing of this T cell receptor beta chain was carried out in a study of blood T cells in healthy people across ages. Primed by a sample-barcoded 5' primer and a J-beta primer mix, a second PCR proceeded for about 6 to 12 cycles. TCRdb used MiXCR to reprocess the 5' RACE reads, holding one entry per CDR3 protein. The table has hundreds of thousands of distinct CDR3 sequences, approximately 67% seen once. The CDR3 runs to 16 residues. This rearrangement joins TRBV21-1 to TRBJ2-4; no DNA check was done on the table's D call, TRBD1. TRBV21-1 has pseudogene status. The sample comprised blood. The receptor comes from a man aged 30 to 39 in good health. The CDR3 DNA is TGTGCCAGCAGCACGACACAGGGGGTTGGCAAAAACATTCAGTACTTC. It yields the protein CASSTTQGVGKNIQYF.